Presented here are 30 T cell receptor beta chains from one specimen sequenced in a study of cytomegalovirus exposure and HLA in healthy donors. PCR was performed using 60 Vbeta and 13 Jbeta primers. This table comes from immunoSEQ multiplex PCR, and its TCRdb copy is limited to in-frame clones, with some not included. Altogether approximately 150,000 clones are present, 70% to 80% being singletons, with the ten largest covering about 2.4%. Source material: PBMCs. The receptors stem from a woman in her late teens or twenties in good health and CMV-seropositive.

The chain uses TRBV18 and TRBJ1-3, with 11 bases matching TRBD1. Germline lookup yields CDR1 KGHSH and CDR2 LQKENI. The length of the CDR3 is 16 residues. V shed 4 bases and J 2 bases; nucleotides not matched to a gene: 4. The CDR3 region is CASSLGQGAPGNTIYF. In nucleotides, the CDR3 is TGTGCCAGCTCACTCGGACAGGGGGCGCCTGGAAACACCATATATTTT.

Only a few counts were recorded for this clone. The chain joins TRBV7-9 to TRBJ2-7; 8 bases map to TRBD2. J was trimmed by 2 bases and V by 5 bases; bases with no gene match: 8. This CDR3 has 15 residues. In germline, CDR1 is SEHNR, CDR2 FQNEAQ (reference sequence). The CDR3 bases are TGTGCCAGCAGCCCCCGGGAGGGATCACCCTACGAGCAGTACTTC. Its protein product is CASSPREGSPYEQYF.

The V and J genes are TRBV23-1 and TRBJ2-1; a possible D gene is TRBD2 (6 bases). TRBV23-1 is labeled an ORF, and its function is uncertain. The V and J ends lost 6 bases and 5 bases respectively, with 20 bases between them. This CDR3 region has 16 residues. CDR3 DNA: TGCGCCAGCAGACCCCGGGACTTAGCGGCACACAATGAGCAGTTCTTC. Its protein product is CASRPRDLAAHNEQFF.

The chain joins TRBV11-2 to TRBJ1-1; D uncertain. CDR1 and CDR2 (germline): SGHAT, FQNNGV. The CDR3 spans 15 residues. V was cut by 2 bases and J by 6 bases, with 16 bases left in between. The CDR3 bases are TGTGCCAGCAGCTTAAGGTCCGGGAAGCTAGCTGAAGCTTTCTTT. Amino acid sequence: CASSLRSGKLAEAFF.

V is TRBV6-5 and J is TRBJ1-1, with TRBD1 matching 7 bases. Germline CDR1 reads MNHEY; CDR2 reads SVGAGI. V lost 4 bases, J lost 5 bases, and 4 bases stayed unmatched. The CDR3 is 13 amino acids. This CDR3 is CASSSPQGTEAFF. For the CDR3, the DNA is TGTGCCAGCAGTTCGCCACAGGGGACTGAAGCTTTCTTT.

This sequence joins TRBV7-2 and TRBJ2-1, with 13 nucleotides matching TRBD2. The length of the CDR3 is 15 residues. V shed 3 bases and J 7 bases; nucleotides not matched to a gene: 3. The germline V gene encodes CDR1 SGHTA and CDR2 FQGNSA. The CDR3 loop reads CASSFTSGGGNEQFF. As DNA, the CDR3 is TGTGCCAGCAGCTTCACTAGCGGGGGGGGGAATGAGCAGTTCTTC.

This chain joins TRBV5-1 and TRBJ1-4; TRBD1 agrees at 10 bases. J lost 7 bases, V lost 3 bases, and 6 bases had no gene match. This CDR3 is built from 15 residues. The germline gives CDR1 SGHRS, CDR2 YFSETQ. The CDR3 loop is CASSWGQGLGEKLFF. In DNA, the CDR3 is TGCGCCAGCAGCTGGGGACAGGGGCTAGGTGAAAAACTGTTTTTT.

The chain recombines TRBV11-2 with TRBJ1-2; D possibly corresponds to TRBD1 (6 bases). V gave up 2 bases and J gave up 6 bases, with 10 bases separating them. Germline V CDR1 and CDR2: SGHAT, FQNNGV. The CDR3 consists of 13 residues. CDR3 residues: CASSLYRENGYTF. CDR3 nucleotides: TGTGCCAGCAGCTTATACAGGGAGAATGGCTACACCTTC.

This clone has only a few counts. The CDR3 reads CASTLTSGGTGELFF. The CDR3 DNA follows: TGTGCCAGCACTTTGACTAGCGGGGGCACCGGGGAGCTGTTTTTT. The V call is TRBV27, the J call TRBJ2-2; 12 bases agree with TRBD2. Trimming at V came to 7 bases and at J to 4 bases, leaving 4 bases not matched to a gene. Looked up from germline, CDR1 is MNHEY and CDR2 is SMNVEV (reference sequence). The CDR3 runs to 15 residues.

V is TRBV7-2 and J is TRBJ1-1; TRBD1 is a possible D gene (5 bases). Germline V lookup: CDR1 SGHTA, CDR2 FQGNSA. The ends were cut back, 3 bases at V and 3 bases at J, with 11 bases in the middle. The CDR3 runs to 14 residues. CDR3 bases: TGTGCCAGCAGCTTCGGGTCGGGGGACACTGAAGCTTTCTTT. It codes for CASSFGSGDTEAFF.

This sequence joins TRBV5-1 and TRBJ1-1; 11 nucleotides match TRBD1. The V gene's germline CDR1 is SGHRS and CDR2 YFSETQ. The CDR3 is 14 residues long. V was clipped by 4 bases and J by 5 bases; unmatched bases: 4. DNA for the CDR3: TGCGCCAGCAGCGGACAGGGGGCTTGGACTGAAGCTTTCTTT. It encodes CASSGQGAWTEAFF.

J is TRBJ2-5 and V is TRBV2, with no clear D. CDR1 and CDR2 from the germline V gene are SNHLY and FYNNEI. This CDR3 has 17 amino acids. V gave up 1 base and J gave up 0 bases, with 15 bases separating them. CDR3 in DNA: TGTGCCAGCAGTGAAGAACCCGAGAGCCCTAACCAAGAGACCCAGTACTTC. This translates into CASSEEPESPNQETQYF.

The gene calls are TRBV6-1 and TRBJ1-6; D may be TRBD1 (5 bases). Germline V gene data show CDR1 as MNHNS and CDR2 as SASEGT. V was cut by 3 bases and J by 5 bases, with 8 bases left in between. The CDR3 spans 14 residues. The CDR3 region has the DNA TGTGCCAGCAGTGAGGGGACTAATAATTCACCCCTCCACTTT. Amino acids: CASSEGTNNSPLHF.

V is TRBV6-5 and J is TRBJ2-2; 9 bases agree with TRBD1. This CDR3 contains 14 residues. Germline lookup yields CDR1 MNHEY and CDR2 SVGAGI. Trimming took 5 bases from V and 6 from J; bases not matched to a gene: 4. CDR3 DNA: TGTGCCAGCAGTCGCCGACAGGGGGCCGGGGAGCTGTTTTTT. Translation: CASSRRQGAGELFF.

This clone was counted a single time. The V call is TRBV4-1, the J call TRBJ1-5; D call uncertain. CDR1 MGHRA and CDR2 YSYEKL come from the germline V gene. V lost 0 bases, J lost 6 bases, and 18 bases lay in between. The CDR3 has 17 amino acids. The CDR3 DNA sequence: TGCGCCAGCAGCCAAGACGGTCAGGCAGGATTTGGTCAGCCCCAGCATTTT. Amino acids: CASSQDGQAGFGQPQHF.

The CDR3, as DNA: TGTGCCAGCAAGACTAGCGGCACAGATACGCAGTATTTT. It translates to CASKTSGTDTQYF. This sequence joins TRBV9 and TRBJ2-3; 8 bases map to TRBD2. There are 13 residues in the CDR3. With 6 bases clipped from V and 1 base from J, the junction kept 1 base outside the gene matches. Germline CDR1 SGDLS, CDR2 YYNGEE.

This clone was counted only a few times. The chain uses TRBV7-8 and TRBJ1-2, with TRBD1 as a possible D gene (5 bases). Trimming removed 4 bases at V and 0 bases at J, with 15 bases between. Germline lookup yields CDR1 SGHVS and CDR2 FQNEAQ. CDR3 length: 16 residues. Here the CDR3 reads CASSSNLRDSNYGYTF. Here the CDR3 DNA reads TGTGCCAGCAGCTCGAACCTCCGGGACTCTAACTATGGCTACACCTTC.

The rearrangement links TRBV5-6 to TRBJ1-2, with no clear D. The length of the CDR3 is 14 residues. Germline CDR1 reads SGHDT; CDR2 reads YYEEEE. Trimming took off 4 bases at V and 1 base at J, with 11 bases between the two ends. CDR3 region: CASSPTGGNYGYTF. The CDR3, as DNA: TGTGCCAGCAGCCCGACGGGAGGTAACTATGGCTACACCTTC.

This clone was observed a few times. The rearrangement uses TRBV19 and TRBJ2-6; TRBD1 aligns across 8 bases. The V and J ends lost 6 bases and 2 bases, in that order; junction bases with no gene match: 3. The germline CDR1 and CDR2 sequences are LNHDA and SQIVND (reference sequence). The CDR3 is 15 amino acids. The CDR3 protein is CASRDREPGANVLTF. CDR3 bases: TGTGCCAGTAGGGACAGGGAACCTGGGGCCAACGTCCTGACTTTC.

This sequence joins TRBV7-8 and TRBJ2-5; the D gene is possibly TRBD2 (6 bases). V was cut by 5 bases and J by 5 bases, with 9 bases left in between. Per germline, CDR1 SGHVS and CDR2 FQNEAQ. The CDR3 contains 12 residues. The CDR3 region is CASSPGLETQYF. The CDR3 DNA is TGTGCCAGCAGCCCGGGACTGGAGACCCAGTACTTC.

In its sample, this clone was seen a few times. The V and J genes are TRBV7-2 and TRBJ2-5, with D possibly TRBD2 on 5 matching bases. V was shortened by 1 base and J by 4 bases, with 13 bases between the two germline ends. The CDR3 consists of 15 residues. Germline V CDR1 and CDR2: SGHTA, FQGNSA. The CDR3 sequence: CASSLDPSGGETQYF. DNA of the CDR3: TGTGCCAGCAGCTTAGATCCCAGTGGAGGAGAGACCCAGTACTTC.

The CDR3 spells CATSRTLLDQPQHF. The CDR3 DNA follows: TGTGCCACCAGCAGAACTCTATTGGATCAGCCCCAGCATTTT. V is TRBV15 and J is TRBJ1-5; D ambiguous. V lost 2 bases and J 5 bases, leaving 10 bases between the germline ends. Per germline, CDR1 LNHNV and CDR2 YYDKDF (reference sequence). CDR3 size: 14 residues.

The chain uses TRBV12-5 and TRBJ1-2; no definite D call. V shed 7 bases and J shed 3 bases, with 12 bases lying between them. Germline V lookup: CDR1 LGHNT, CDR2 FRNRAP. This CDR3 is built from 13 residues. The CDR3 protein is CASATTADYGYTF. In DNA form, the CDR3 reads TGTGCTAGTGCCACTACGGCGGACTATGGCTACACCTTC.

This clone was picked up one time. The chain is built from TRBV7-9 and TRBJ1-1; no clear D. V dropped 2 bases and J dropped 7 bases, with 11 bases sitting between them. This CDR3 is 13 amino acids long. CDR1 and CDR2 (germline): SEHNR, FQNEAQ (reference sequence). The CDR3 DNA reads as TGTGCCAGCAGCTTAAGTGAATCGAGTGAAGCTTTCTTT. Translating gives CASSLSESSEAFF.

The rearrangement uses TRBV11-2 and TRBJ1-2; D possibly corresponds to TRBD1 (6 bases). Germline V gives CDR1 SGHAT, CDR2 FQNNGV. This CDR3 has 14 residues. V shed 1 base and J shed 8 bases, with 14 bases lying between them. The CDR3 loop reads CASSLGTATHGYTF. The CDR3 DNA sequence: TGTGCCAGCAGCTTAGGGACAGCCACGCACGGCTACACCTTC.

This sequence joins TRBV6-5 and TRBJ2-3; maybe TRBD2 (7 bases). CDR1 MNHEY and CDR2 SVGAGI come from the germline V gene. Trimming left V 3 bases short and J 2 bases short, with 15 bases between. The CDR3 runs to 16 residues. CDR3 sequence: CASSYLAGAFTDTQYF. The CDR3 DNA is TGTGCCAGCAGTTATCTGGCGGGGGCCTTCACAGATACGCAGTATTTT.

This sequence joins TRBV6-1 and TRBJ1-3, with D hard to call. CDR3 length equals 15 residues. Trimming took 3 bases from V and 5 from J, leaving 14 bases between them. Looked up from germline, CDR1 is MNHNS and CDR2 is SASEGT. The CDR3 protein is CASSDDGGVRNTIYF. The CDR3 DNA is TGTGCCAGCAGTGATGACGGAGGTGTAAGAAACACCATATATTTT.

This rearrangement joins TRBV11-3 to TRBJ2-5; D is unresolved. Trimming stripped 4 bases from V and 7 bases from J, with 19 bases between. The CDR3 spans 15 residues. CDR1 is SGHNT and CDR2 is YENEEA in the germline V gene. The CDR3 here is CASSSGSRTSGTQYF. CDR3 bases: TGTGCCAGCAGCTCCGGGTCCCGAACATCGGGGACCCAGTACTTC.

The V call is TRBV5-1, the J call TRBJ2-5, with D maybe TRBD2 (6 bases). V dropped 4 bases and J dropped 2 bases, with 9 bases sitting between them. Germline-derived CDR1 and CDR2 are SGHRS and YFSETQ. The CDR3 runs 13 residues. In DNA, the CDR3 is TGCGCCAGCAGCATCGGACTACAAGAGACCCAGTACTTC. Its translation is CASSIGLQETQYF.

The chain employs TRBV19 and TRBJ2-7; 7 nucleotides line up with TRBD2. After removal of 5 bases from V and 3 bases from J, the junction contained 13 bases not matched to a gene. This CDR3 region has 16 residues. Germline CDR1 reads LNHDA; CDR2 reads SQIVND (reference sequence). The DNA of the CDR3 is TGTGCCAGTAGTCCCCGGGCGGGGGAGGGGCGCTACGAGCAGTACTTC. Encoded protein: CASSPRAGEGRYEQYF.